These 15 T cell receptor beta chains share one sample of origin, sequenced in a study of T cells in tuberculosis. Time point given: new active TB diagnosis, blood taken before or within 7 days of starting treatment. Sequencing was performed with immunoSEQ multiplex PCR; in TCRdb, only in-frame clones are kept and a portion is missing. The sample has under 45,000 clones, around 93% seen once. The sample here was PBMCs, taken at tuberculosis diagnosis. These TCRs come from an adult with tuberculosis.

This clone appeared once. The chain links TRBV13 to TRBJ1-4; D is undetermined. This CDR3 spans 16 amino acids. V was trimmed by 4 bases and J by 5 bases, leaving 17 bases between them. Germline V lookup: CDR1 PRHDT, CDR2 FYEKMQ (reference sequence). Here the CDR3 reads CASSSLAGGRNEKLFF. CDR3 in DNA: TGTGCCAGCAGCTCCCTAGCGGGAGGACGGAATGAAAAACTGTTTTTT.

The chain combines TRBV5-6 with TRBJ2-7; TRBD1 might be the D (6 bases). Germline CDR1 and CDR2: SGHDT and YYEEEE. This CDR3 spans 17 amino acids. The V gene lost 1 base and the J gene lost 4 bases, with 21 bases spanning the gap. The CDR3 reads CASSLRAFRDILYEQYF. CDR3 bases: TGTGCCAGCAGCTTGAGGGCCTTCCGGGACATCTTATACGAGCAGTACTTC.

This clone was recorded once. The CDR3 region is CASSQGAGRNTEAFF. CDR3 DNA: TGTGCCAGCAGTCAAGGGGCCGGGCGGAACACTGAAGCTTTCTTT. The gene calls are TRBV6-5 and TRBJ1-1; possible D gene TRBD1, 5 bases. The CDR3 is 15 amino acids. CDR1 MNHEY and CDR2 SVGAGI come from the germline V gene. V shed 5 bases and J shed 1 base, with 14 bases lying between them.

The chain has TRBV19 and TRBJ1-2; 7 bases map to TRBD1. Germline values: CDR1 LNHDA, CDR2 SQIVND (reference sequence). V dropped 5 bases and J dropped 8; count of bases not matched to a gene: 11. This CDR3 has 14 amino acids. CDR3: CASSLQGSSGGYTF. CDR3 sequence (DNA): TGTGCCAGTAGTCTACAGGGGTCGTCAGGAGGCTACACCTTC.

This chain joins TRBV4-1 and TRBJ2-6; no firm D call. Trimming left V 0 bases short and J 0 bases short, with 9 bases between. The CDR3 is 17 residues long. Germline V gene lookup returns CDR1 MGHRA and CDR2 YSYEKL. The CDR3 region has the DNA TGCGCCAGCAGCCAAGATGAACTCCTCTCTGGGGCCAACGTCCTGACTTTC. Its translation: CASSQDELLSGANVLTF.

This chain joins TRBV4-1 and TRBJ2-7; the match to TRBD1 covers 10 bases. The CDR3 spans 16 residues. V dropped 3 bases and J dropped 1; count of bases not matched to a gene: 6. The germline V gene has CDR1 MGHRA and CDR2 YSYEKL. As DNA, the CDR3 is TGCGCCAGCAGCCACAGACAGGGGGCCCCTTCCTACGAGCAGTACTTC. Residues: CASSHRQGAPSYEQYF.

This chain connects TRBV10-3 to TRBJ2-7, with a weak D call TRBD2 (5 bases). The germline CDR1 and CDR2 sequences are ENHRY and SYGVKD. Trimming shortened V by 2 bases and J by 7 bases, and 12 bases separated the two germline ends. This CDR3 is built from 13 residues. CDR3 nucleotides: TGTGCCATCAGTGAGAGGACTTCGGGGGAGCAGTACGTC. It translates to CAISERTSGEQYV.

The chain combines TRBV5-6 with TRBJ2-7, with TRBD1 as a possible D gene (6 bases). The CDR3 loop spans 15 amino acids. Deletions cut 4 bases from V and 1 base from J, with 15 bases between. Looked up from germline, CDR1 is SGHDT and CDR2 is YYEEEE. CDR3 loop: CASSLQGSKSYEQYF. The CDR3 DNA follows: TGTGCCAGCAGCCTTCAGGGGTCGAAATCCTACGAGCAGTACTTC.

The rearrangement uses TRBV7-2 and TRBJ2-3; D remains unclear. This CDR3 contains 15 residues. Germline CDR1 SGHTA, CDR2 FQGNSA. Between the trimmed V and J ends, which lost 5 bases and 0 bases, there was a span of 12 bases. The CDR3, as DNA: TGTGCCAGCAGCCTAGAGCCCGCTAGCACAGATACGCAGTATTTT. Protein sequence: CASSLEPASTDTQYF.

The J gene is TRBJ1-3, the V gene TRBV7-8; D is perhaps TRBD1 (5 bases). V dropped 6 bases and J dropped 4 bases, with 7 bases sitting between them. The CDR3 is 12 residues long. From germline, CDR1 is SGHVS and CDR2 FQNEAQ. The CDR3 DNA is TGTGCCAGCAGGGGGCCCGGAAACACCATATATTTT. Protein sequence: CASRGPGNTIYF.

The V and J genes are TRBV27 and TRBJ2-7; TRBD1 matches at 9 bases. The CDR3 length is 11 residues. Losses at the gene ends were 6 bases for V and 7 bases for J; bases not matched to a gene: 1. The germline CDR1 and CDR2 sequences are MNHEY and SMNVEV (reference sequence). In DNA form, the CDR3 reads TGTGCCAGCAGAGGACAGGGGGAGCAGTACGTC. It translates to CASRGQGEQYV.

The chain couples TRBV5-4 to TRBJ2-1; 12 nucleotides agree with TRBD2. Germline lookup yields CDR1 SGHNT and CDR2 YYREEE (reference sequence). The CDR3 is 16 amino acids. Germline trimming cut 4 bases from V and 6 bases from J; bases unmatched to any gene: 8. CDR3 DNA: TGTGCCAGCAGCCCGACTAGCGGGGGTCCTTTCAATGAGCAGTTCTTC. Encoded protein: CASSPTSGGPFNEQFF.

This clone appeared a few times. The CDR3 loop reads CASSEIVLSAPRNTEAFF. The CDR3 DNA reads TGTGCCAGCAGTGAAATTGTTCTGTCAGCACCTAGGAACACTGAAGCTTTCTTT. V and J are TRBV6-1 and TRBJ1-1; no definite D call. The germline V and J ends were trimmed by 2 bases and 1 base, with 20 bases remaining between them. This CDR3 has 18 amino acids. The germline V gene has CDR1 MNHNS and CDR2 SASEGT.

The CDR3 sequence: CASSPLQGELSSGNTIYF. The DNA of the CDR3 is TGTGCCAGCAGCCCGTTACAGGGGGAGTTAAGCTCTGGAAACACCATATATTTT. This chain joins TRBV4-2 and TRBJ1-3, with 8 bases identical to TRBD1. Germline assignment: CDR1 LGHNA and CDR2 YNFKEQ. The CDR3 is made up of 18 amino acids. V lost 4 bases to trimming and J lost 0 bases; unmatched junction nucleotides: 11.

This chain links TRBV15 with TRBJ1-2; D remains unclear. V was clipped by 6 bases and J by 2 bases, with 13 bases between them. The germline gives CDR1 LNHNV, CDR2 YYDKDF (reference sequence). CDR3 length: 14 residues. The CDR3 here is CATRAAPPNYGYTF. The CDR3 bases are TGTGCCACCAGGGCTGCTCCGCCCAACTATGGCTACACCTTC.